This T cell receptor (beta chain) was found in a study of Ad26.COV2.S vaccination and SARS-CoV-2 variants. Whole-study context: Recipients of Ad26.COV2.S got it intramuscularly, once or twice 56 days apart.

The data were produced by immunoSEQ multiplex PCR, yet TCRdb's version contains in-frame clones alone and is incomplete. In the table there are about 240,000 clones, roughly 90% of which are singletons. Overall study findings and caveats: Those who received the vaccine showed greater spike-specific TCR breadth than those given placebo. Spike-specific CD8+ and CD4+ T cell responses reportedly showed substantial breadth after vaccination.

Noted treatment: around 19 received Ad26.COV2.S at low or high dose, single or two shots; roughly 5 received placebo; per-sample allocation not given. Repertoires come from day 63 after the first vaccine or placebo injection. For this clone: Its antigen remains unknown.

The germline CDR1 and CDR2 sequences are SEHNR and FQNEAQ (reference sequence). The V and J ends lost 4 bases and 5 bases, in that order; junction bases with no gene match: 8. The CDR3 covers 16 residues. This specimen was peripheral blood, taken in a trial of Ad26.COV2.S vaccine versus placebo. The V gene is TRBV7-9, the J gene TRBJ2-3, with 11 bases aligning to TRBD1. This TCR was sampled from a person aged 18-65 years who received the Ad26.COV2.S COVID-19 vaccine or a placebo. Here the CDR3 DNA reads TGTGCCAGCAGCTCCGGGACAGGGGGAATCATAGATACGCAGTATTTT. It yields the protein CASSSGTGGIIDTQYF. Full variable domain (rest looked up from reference TRBV7-9 and TRBJ2-3): DTGVSQNPRHKITKRGQNVTFRCDPISEHNRLYWYRQTLGQGPEFLTYFQNEAQLEKSRLLSDRFSAERPKGSFSTLEIQRTEQGDSAMYLCASSSGTGGIIDTQYFGPGTRLTVL.